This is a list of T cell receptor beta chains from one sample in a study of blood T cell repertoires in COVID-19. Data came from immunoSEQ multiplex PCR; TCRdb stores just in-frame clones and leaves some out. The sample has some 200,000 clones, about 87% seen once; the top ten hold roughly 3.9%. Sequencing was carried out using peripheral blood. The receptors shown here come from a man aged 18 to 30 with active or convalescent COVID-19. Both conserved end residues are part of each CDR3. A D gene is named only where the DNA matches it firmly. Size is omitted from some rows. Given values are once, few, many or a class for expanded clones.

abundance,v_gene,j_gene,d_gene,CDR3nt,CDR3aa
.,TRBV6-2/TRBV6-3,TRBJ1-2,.,TGTGCCAGCAGTTCCCGACCAGGGCCGAATAACTATGGCTACACCTTC,CASSSRPGPNNYGYTF
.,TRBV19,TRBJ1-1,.,TGTGCCAGTAGTATATGGGAGGGAGGTGAAGCTTTCTTT,CASSIWEGGEAFF
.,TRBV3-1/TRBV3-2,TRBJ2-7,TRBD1,TGTGCCAGCAGCCCGCATAGGACAGGGGACTTACACGAGCAGTACTTC,CASSPHRTGDLHEQYF
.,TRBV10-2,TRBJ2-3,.,TGCGCCAGCAGAGATCTTAGATCCGCAGATACGCAGTATTTT,CASRDLRSADTQYF
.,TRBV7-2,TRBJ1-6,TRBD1,TGTGCCAGCAGCTTAGGGACAGGGCGCAATTCACCCCTCCACTTT,CASSLGTGRNSPLHF
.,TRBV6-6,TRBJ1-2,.,TGTGCCAGTAGCCCGGGGGGCGACTATGGCTACACCTTC,CASSPGGDYGYTF
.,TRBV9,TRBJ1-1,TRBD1,TGTGCCAGTTCGACAGGGCCAGGGTCTGAAGCTTTCTTT,CASSTGPGSEAFF
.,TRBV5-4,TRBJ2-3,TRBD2,TGTGCCAGCAGCCGAGGACTAGCGGGGGAAACAGATACGCAGTATTTT,CASSRGLAGETDTQYF
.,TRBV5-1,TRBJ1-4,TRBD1,TGCGCCAGCAGCCCTGGACAGGCAGTTATGAATGAAAAACTGTTTTTT,CASSPGQAVMNEKLFF
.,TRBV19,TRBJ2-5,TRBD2,TGTGCCAGTAGTATTGCTAGCGGGAACCAAGAGACCCAGTACTTC,CASSIASGNQETQYF
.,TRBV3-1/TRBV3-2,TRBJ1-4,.,TGTGCCAGCAGCCAAGATCGGTGGGTTGCGGGTGAAAAACTGTTTTTT,CASSQDRWVAGEKLFF
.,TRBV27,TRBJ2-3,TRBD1,TGTGCCAGCAGTGGGGGGGACAGGGGAATTGTAGATACGCAGTATTTT,CASSGGDRGIVDTQYF
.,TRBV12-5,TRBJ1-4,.,TGTGCTAGTGGTGGACAGTTTAATGAAAAACTGTTTTTT,CASGGQFNEKLFF
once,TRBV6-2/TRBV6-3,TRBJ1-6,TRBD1,TGTGCCAGCAGCCCCATCGACAGGGATGGAGGGAGTTCACCCCTCCACTTT,CASSPIDRDGGSSPLHF
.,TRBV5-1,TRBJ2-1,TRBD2,TGCGCCAGCAGGACTACTAGCGGGAAGGTCGATGAGCAGTTCTTC,CASRTTSGKVDEQFF
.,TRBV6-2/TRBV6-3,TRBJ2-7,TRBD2,TGTGCCAGCAGTTACTCGGCGGGAGAGCACTACGAGCAGTACTTC,CASSYSAGEHYEQYF
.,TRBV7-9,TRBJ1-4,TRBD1,TGTGCCAGCAGCCCGGGACAGGGGAATGAAAAACTGTTTTTT,CASSPGQGNEKLFF
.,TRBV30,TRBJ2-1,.,TGTGCCTGGAGCCCAATTCTGGGCCCGGGAAGTGGGAATGAGCAGTTCTTC,CAWSPILGPGSGNEQFF
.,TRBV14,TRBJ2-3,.,TGTGCCAGCAGCCAAGAATCACGAAGAACCAGATCATACACGGATACGCAGTATTTT,CASSQESRRTRSYTDTQYF
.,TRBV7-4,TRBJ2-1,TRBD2,TGTGCCAGCACCCAAGGGACTAACTCCTACAATGAGCAGTTCTTC,CASTQGTNSYNEQFF
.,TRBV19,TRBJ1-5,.,TGTGCCAGTATGAGGGCTGGAAGCAATCAGCCCCAGCATTTT,CASMRAGSNQPQHF
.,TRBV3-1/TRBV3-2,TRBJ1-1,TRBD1,TGTGCCAGCAGCCGAGAGTCGACAGGGGTTATGAACACTGAAGCTTTCTTT,CASSRESTGVMNTEAFF
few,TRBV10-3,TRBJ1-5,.,TGTGCCATCAGTGAGGGATTTGGCGGCCAGCCCCAGCATTTT,CAISEGFGGQPQHF
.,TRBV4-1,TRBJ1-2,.,TGCGCCAGCAGCCAAGATAGACAGCTCTATGGCTACACCTTC,CASSQDRQLYGYTF
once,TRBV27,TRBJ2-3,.,TGTGCCAGCACAGGGTGGGGGGCAGATACGCAGTATTTT,CASTGWGADTQYF
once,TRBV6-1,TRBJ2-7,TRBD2,TGTGCCAGCAGTGAAGGGCTAGCGGGAGTTGTCGAGCAGTACTTC,CASSEGLAGVVEQYF
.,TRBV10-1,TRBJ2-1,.,TGCGCCAGCAGTGAGTCGCAGGTGGTTGCCGATGAGCAGTTCTTC,CASSESQVVADEQFF
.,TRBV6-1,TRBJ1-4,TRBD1,TGTGCCAGCAGTGACAGGGGGGAAAAACTGTTTTTT,CASSDRGEKLFF
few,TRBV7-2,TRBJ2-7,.,TGTGCCAGCAGACCACCCGAGAGTCCCTACGAGCAGTACTTC,CASRPPESPYEQYF
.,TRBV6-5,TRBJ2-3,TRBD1,TGTGCCAGCAGTACCCGACAGGGAGATACGCAGTATTTT,CASSTRQGDTQYF
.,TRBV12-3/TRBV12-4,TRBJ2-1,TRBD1,TGTGCCAGCAGTCCGGACAGGACGCAGTTCTTC,CASSPDRTQFF
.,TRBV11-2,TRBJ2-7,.,TGTGCCAGCAGCGCACAGGGTTACCTCTCCGAGCAGTACTTC,CASSAQGYLSEQYF
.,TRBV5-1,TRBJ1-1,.,TGCGCCAGCAGACGATCGGGGGGAACTTCGAACACTGAAGCTTTCTTT,CASRRSGGTSNTEAFF
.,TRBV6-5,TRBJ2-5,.,TGTGCCAGCAGTCGCGTCGGGGAGACCCAGTACTTC,CASSRVGETQYF
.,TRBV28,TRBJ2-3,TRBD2,TGTGCCAGCAGCCCCTTGATAGCGGGGGGTTATACTAGCACAGATACGCAGTATTTT,CASSPLIAGGYTSTDTQYF
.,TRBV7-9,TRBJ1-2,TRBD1,TGTGCCAGCAGCTTCTGGACGGACCTACAGGGGGATGGCTACACCTTC,CASSFWTDLQGDGYTF
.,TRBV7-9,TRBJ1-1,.,TGTGCCAGCAGCTTGGTACAATGGAACACTGAAGCTTTCTTT,CASSLVQWNTEAFF
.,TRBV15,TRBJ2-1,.,TGTGCCACCAGCAGAGCGGGAGTGCTCTTCTTC,CATSRAGVLFF
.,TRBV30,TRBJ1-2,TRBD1,TGTGCAGAGGCGCAGGGGGGAAATGCTAACTATGGCTACACCTTC,CAEAQGGNANYGYTF
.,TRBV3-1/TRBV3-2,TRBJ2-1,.,TGTGCCAGCAGCCGCAGGGGGGCCAGCGATGAGCAGTTCTTC,CASSRRGASDEQFF
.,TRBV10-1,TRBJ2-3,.,TGCGCCAGCAGTGACTCAGTGAGCACAGATACGCAGTATTTT,CASSDSVSTDTQYF